Listed below are T cell receptor beta chains from one sample, sequenced in a study of T cells expressing NK-cell markers. Reanalyzing the 5' RACE reads, TCRdb keeps one entry per CDR3 protein, without DNA. The listing records some 410,000 distinct CDR3 sequences. Sequenced material: blood T cells: a sorted CD56 or NKG2C T cell subset, CD4+ or CD8+ T cells, or bulk PBMC T cells (not recorded which). The receptors were sampled from a woman between 18 and 70 years old in good health. Both conserved end residues are part of each CDR3. Each record gives: CDR3 length, J gene, V gene, CDR3 protein.

14	TRBJ1-1	TRBV11-2	CASSLVTARGEAFF
13	TRBJ1-1	TRBV6-4	CASSESRNTEAFF
16	TRBJ2-1	TRBV6-2/TRBV6-3	CASSLTGGAVNIEQFF
12	TRBJ1-4	TRBV25-1	CASRRFNEKLFF
15	TRBJ1-4	TRBV4-3	CASSQGGARGEKLFF
18	TRBJ1-1	TRBV20-1	CSARGDRGRKGPRTEAFF
16	TRBJ2-7	TRBV11-2	CASSPDWDRGSYEQYF
14	TRBJ1-1	TRBV7-6	CASSEFGESTEAFF
13	TRBJ2-7	TRBV20-1	CSARAALMGEQYF
13	TRBJ1-4	TRBV19	CASRTGGVEKLFF
11	TRBJ2-1	TRBV20-1	CSAKTGRDRFF
13	TRBJ1-1	TRBV29-1	CSVWQGATTEAFF
16	TRBJ2-3	TRBV7-3	CASSPEGGLAANTQYF
12	TRBJ2-1	TRBV6-2/TRBV6-3	CASSFSGIEQFF
11	TRBJ1-3	TRBV12-3/TRBV12-4	CASSLRGTIYF
14	TRBJ1-3	TRBV20-1	CSAGGGKRGNTIYF
16	TRBJ2-2	TRBV7-2	CASSLVGLAGTGELFF
14	TRBJ2-7	TRBV19	CASSGTSATYEQYF
14	TRBJ2-1	TRBV5-8	CASSLRAGNNEQFF
15	TRBJ2-4	TRBV11-1	CASSPSQIAKNIQYF
17	TRBJ1-5	TRBV12-3/TRBV12-4	CASSSPGARGSNQPQHF
13	TRBJ1-4	TRBV18	CASSQGTIEKLFF
13	TRBJ2-1	TRBV6-6	CASGWTSGGEQFF
18	TRBJ1-6	TRBV6-5	CASSYAARTSSYNSPLHF
12	TRBJ2-7	TRBV6-1	CASSKVPYEQYF
14	TRBJ2-5	TRBV3-1	CASSPRTSGETQYF
13	TRBJ2-2	TRBV20-1	CSLRTANTGELFF
14	TRBJ2-7	TRBV15	CATSRGGTTYEQYF
16	TRBJ2-1	TRBV7-2	CASSYLNGTSYNEQFF
13	TRBJ1-1	TRBV29-1	CSAAGGEVNEAFF
15	TRBJ2-7	TRBV30	CAWSVTGGSAYEQYF
13	TRBJ1-1	TRBV6-1	CASSRGPGTEAFF
14	TRBJ1-6	TRBV12-3/TRBV12-4	CASSFPRANSPLHF
14	TRBJ2-2	TRBV30	CAWRFGTNTGELFF
17	TRBJ2-7	TRBV27	CASSWGTSGSHTYEQYF
11	TRBJ1-2	TRBV24-1	CATSDTYGYTF
12	TRBJ2-3	TRBV29-1	CSVSTGPDTQYF